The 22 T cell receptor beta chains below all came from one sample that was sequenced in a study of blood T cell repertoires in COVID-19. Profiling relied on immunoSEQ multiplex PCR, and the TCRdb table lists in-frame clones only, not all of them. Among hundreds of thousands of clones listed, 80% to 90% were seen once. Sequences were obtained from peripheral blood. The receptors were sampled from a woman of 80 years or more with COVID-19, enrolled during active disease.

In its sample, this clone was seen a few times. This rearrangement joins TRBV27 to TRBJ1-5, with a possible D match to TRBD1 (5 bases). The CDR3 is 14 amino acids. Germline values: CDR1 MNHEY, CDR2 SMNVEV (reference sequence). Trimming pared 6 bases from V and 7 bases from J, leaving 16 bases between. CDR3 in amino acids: CASRPGRSAQPQHF. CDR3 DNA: TGTGCCAGCAGACCAGGGCGTTCGGCCCAGCCCCAGCATTTT.

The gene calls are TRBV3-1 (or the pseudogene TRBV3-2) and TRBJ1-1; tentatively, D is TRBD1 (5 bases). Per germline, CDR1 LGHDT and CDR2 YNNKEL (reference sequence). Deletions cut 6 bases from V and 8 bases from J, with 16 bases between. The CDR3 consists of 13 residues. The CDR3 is CASRGASLKEAFF. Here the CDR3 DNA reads TGTGCCAGCAGAGGGGCCAGCCTTAAGGAAGCTTTCTTT.

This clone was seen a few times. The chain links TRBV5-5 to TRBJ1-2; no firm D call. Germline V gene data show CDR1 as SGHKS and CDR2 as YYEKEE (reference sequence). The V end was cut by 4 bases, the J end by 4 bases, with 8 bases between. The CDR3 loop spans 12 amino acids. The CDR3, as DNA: TGTGCCAGCAGCCTCGCTATCTATGGCTACACCTTC. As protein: CASSLAIYGYTF. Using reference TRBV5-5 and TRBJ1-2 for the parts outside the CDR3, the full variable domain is DAGVTQSPTHLIKTRGQQVTLRCSPISGHKSVSWYQQVLGQGPQFIFQYYEKEERGRGNFPDRFSARQFPNYSSELNVNALLLGDSALYLCASSLAIYGYTFGSGTRLTVV.

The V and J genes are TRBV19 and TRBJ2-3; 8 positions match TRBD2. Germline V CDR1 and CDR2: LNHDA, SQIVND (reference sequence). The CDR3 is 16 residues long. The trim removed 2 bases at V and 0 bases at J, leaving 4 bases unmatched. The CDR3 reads CASSIMAGGSTDTQYF. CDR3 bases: TGTGCCAGTAGTATAATGGCGGGGGGTAGCACAGATACGCAGTATTTT.

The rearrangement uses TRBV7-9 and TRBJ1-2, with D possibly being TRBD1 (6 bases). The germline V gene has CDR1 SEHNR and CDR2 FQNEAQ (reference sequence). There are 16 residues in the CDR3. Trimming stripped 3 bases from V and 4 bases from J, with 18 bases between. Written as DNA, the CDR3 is TGTGCCAGCAGCTTGGCCGGGGCATTGGGGGCCTATGGCTACACCTTC. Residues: CASSLAGALGAYGYTF. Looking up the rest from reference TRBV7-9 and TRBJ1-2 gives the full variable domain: DTGVSQNPRHKITKRGQNVTFRCDPISEHNRLYWYRQTLGQGPEFLTYFQNEAQLEKSRLLSDRFSAERPKGSFSTLEIQRTEQGDSAMYLCASSLAGALGAYGYTFGSGTRLTVV.

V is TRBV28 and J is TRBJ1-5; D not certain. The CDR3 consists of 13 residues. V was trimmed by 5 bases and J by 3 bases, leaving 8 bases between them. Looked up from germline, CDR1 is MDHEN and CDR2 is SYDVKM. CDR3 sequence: CASSRGLNQPQHF. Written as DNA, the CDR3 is TGTGCCAGCAGTCGCGGCCTCAATCAGCCCCAGCATTTT.

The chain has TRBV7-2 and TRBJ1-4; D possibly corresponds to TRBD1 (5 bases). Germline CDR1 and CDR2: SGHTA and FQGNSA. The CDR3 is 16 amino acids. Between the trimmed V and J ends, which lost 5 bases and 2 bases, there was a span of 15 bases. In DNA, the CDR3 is TGTGCCAGCAGCCAGGGACTCGGCGGGACTAATGAAAAACTGTTTTTT. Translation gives CASSQGLGGTNEKLFF.

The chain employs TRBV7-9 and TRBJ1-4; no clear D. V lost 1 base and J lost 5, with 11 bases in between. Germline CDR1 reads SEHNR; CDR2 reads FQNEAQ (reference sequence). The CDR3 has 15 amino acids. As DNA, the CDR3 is TGTGCCAGCAGCTTAGGGGCCGGAGGGAATGAAAAACTGTTTTTT. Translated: CASSLGAGGNEKLFF.

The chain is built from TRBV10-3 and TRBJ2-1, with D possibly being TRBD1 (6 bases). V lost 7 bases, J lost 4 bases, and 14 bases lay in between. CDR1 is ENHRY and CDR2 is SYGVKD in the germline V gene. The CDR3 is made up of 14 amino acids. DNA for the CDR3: TGTGCCATCAATCAACAGGGTCCTTACAATGAGCAGTTCTTC. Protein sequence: CAINQQGPYNEQFF.

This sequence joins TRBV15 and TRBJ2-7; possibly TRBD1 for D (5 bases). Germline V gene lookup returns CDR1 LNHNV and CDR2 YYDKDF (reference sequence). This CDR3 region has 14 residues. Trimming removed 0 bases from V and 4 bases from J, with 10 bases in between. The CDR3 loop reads CATSRDGAGYEQYF. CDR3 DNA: TGTGCCACCAGCAGAGATGGGGCAGGGTACGAGCAGTACTTC.

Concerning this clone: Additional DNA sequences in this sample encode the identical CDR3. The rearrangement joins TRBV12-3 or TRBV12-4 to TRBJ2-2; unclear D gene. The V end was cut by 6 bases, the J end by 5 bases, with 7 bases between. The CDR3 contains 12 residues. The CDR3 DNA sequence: TGTGCCAGCAGCCGAGATACCGGGGAGCTGTTTTTT. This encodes CASSRDTGELFF.

CDR3 in amino acids: CASSIRSGAKNTEAFF. The CDR3 DNA reads as TGTGCCAGTAGTATACGCTCAGGGGCAAAGAACACTGAAGCTTTCTTT. The rearrangement joins TRBV19 to TRBJ1-1; tentative D call: TRBD1 (6 bases). The ends were cut back, 2 bases at V and 1 base at J, with 14 bases in the middle. Germline V gene sequence: CDR1 LNHDA, CDR2 SQIVND (reference sequence). The CDR3 runs 16 residues.

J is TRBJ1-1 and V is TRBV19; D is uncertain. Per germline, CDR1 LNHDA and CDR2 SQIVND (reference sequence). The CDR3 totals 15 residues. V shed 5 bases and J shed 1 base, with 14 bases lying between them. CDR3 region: CASSLNDFGNTEAFF. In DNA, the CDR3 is TGTGCCAGTAGTCTCAACGATTTCGGGAACACTGAAGCTTTCTTT.

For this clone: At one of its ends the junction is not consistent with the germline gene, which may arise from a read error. The CDR3 spells CASSFRVGAGPPGDSGANVLTF. In DNA, the CDR3 is TGTGCTAGCAGCTTTAGAGTTGGAGCAGGGCCCCCAGGGGACTCTGGGGCCAACGTCCTGACTTTC. V usage is TRBV7-7 and J usage is TRBJ2-6; possible D gene TRBD1, 6 bases. From germline, CDR1 is SSHAT and CDR2 FNYEAQ (reference sequence). The CDR3 runs to 22 residues.

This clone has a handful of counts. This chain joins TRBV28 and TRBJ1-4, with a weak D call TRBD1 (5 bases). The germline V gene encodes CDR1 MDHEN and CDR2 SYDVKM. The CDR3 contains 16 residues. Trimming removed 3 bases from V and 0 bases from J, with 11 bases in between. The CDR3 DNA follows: TGTGCCAGCAGTTTCCTCGACAGAACAACTAATGAAAAACTGTTTTTT. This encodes CASSFLDRTTNEKLFF.

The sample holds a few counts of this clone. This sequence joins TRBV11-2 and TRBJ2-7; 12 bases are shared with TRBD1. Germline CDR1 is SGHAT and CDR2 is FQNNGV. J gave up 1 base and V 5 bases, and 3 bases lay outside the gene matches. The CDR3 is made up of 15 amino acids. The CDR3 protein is CASSLGQGASYEQYF. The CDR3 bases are TGTGCCAGCAGCCTGGGACAGGGGGCTTCCTACGAGCAGTACTTC.

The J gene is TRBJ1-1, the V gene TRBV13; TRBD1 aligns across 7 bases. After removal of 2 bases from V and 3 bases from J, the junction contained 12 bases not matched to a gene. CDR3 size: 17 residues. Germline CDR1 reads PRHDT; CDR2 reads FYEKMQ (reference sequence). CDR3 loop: CASSLLGQQAFDTEAFF. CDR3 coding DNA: TGTGCCAGCAGCTTACTGGGACAGCAGGCTTTCGACACTGAAGCTTTCTTT. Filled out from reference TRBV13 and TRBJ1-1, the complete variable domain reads AAGVIQSPRHLIKEKRETATLKCYPIPRHDTVYWYQQGPGQDPQFLISFYEKMQSDKGSIPDRFSAQQFSDYHSELNMSSLELGDSALYFCASSLLGQQAFDTEAFFGQGTRLTVV.

In DNA, the CDR3 is TGTGCCAGCAGCTTAAGGCCCTCTGGAGATAATTCACCCCTCCACTTT. Encoded protein: CASSLRPSGDNSPLHF. The chain couples TRBV7-2 to TRBJ1-6; D gene uncertain. The germline CDR1 and CDR2 sequences are SGHTA and FQGNSA. This CDR3 spans 16 amino acids. V was cut by 2 bases and J by 5 bases, with 13 bases left in between.

The CDR3 sequence is CASREKEKVRGPQHF. CDR3 DNA: TGTGCCAGCCGCGAGAAAGAAAAGGTTCGCGGGCCCCAGCATTTT. The rearrangement links TRBV27 to TRBJ1-5, with D unresolved. CDR1 and CDR2 (germline): MNHEY, SMNVEV (reference sequence). Trimming pared 8 bases from V and 9 bases from J, leaving 23 bases between. This CDR3 has 15 residues.

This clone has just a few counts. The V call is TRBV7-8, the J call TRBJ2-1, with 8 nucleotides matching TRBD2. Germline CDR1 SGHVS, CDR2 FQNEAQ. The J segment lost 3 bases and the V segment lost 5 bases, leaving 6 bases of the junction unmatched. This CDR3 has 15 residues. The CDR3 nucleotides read TGTGCCAGCAGCGACAGCGGGAGCCTCTACAATGAGCAGTTCTTC. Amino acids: CASSDSGSLYNEQFF.

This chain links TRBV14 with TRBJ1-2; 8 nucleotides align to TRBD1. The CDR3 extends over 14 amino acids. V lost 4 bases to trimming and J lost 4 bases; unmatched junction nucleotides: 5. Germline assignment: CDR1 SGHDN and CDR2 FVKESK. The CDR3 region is CASSRTGTPYGYTF. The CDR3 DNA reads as TGTGCCAGCAGCCGGACAGGGACTCCCTATGGCTACACCTTC.

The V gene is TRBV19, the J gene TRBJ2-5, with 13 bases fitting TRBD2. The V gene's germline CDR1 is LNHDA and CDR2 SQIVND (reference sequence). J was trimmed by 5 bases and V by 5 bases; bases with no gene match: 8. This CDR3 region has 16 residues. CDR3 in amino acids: CASSLGGLAGRETQYF. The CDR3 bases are TGTGCCAGTAGTTTGGGGGGACTAGCGGGACGGGAGACCCAGTACTTC.